This T cell receptor beta chain is from a study of shared clonotypes between healthy human individuals. The data were produced by immunoSEQ multiplex PCR, yet TCRdb's version contains in-frame clones alone and is incomplete. The sample comprises hundreds of thousands of clones, approximately 96% of which are singletons, and approximately 0.12% rests with the top ten. Naive CD8 populations comprised CD45RO-negative cells positively selected for CCR7, excluding terminally differentiated effector memory CD45RA+ cells. Regarding this clone: Its antigen is unidentified.

Study results and caveats: Represented genetic and exposure-history diversity was restricted by having few donors. The researchers took only blood, and tissue repertoires probably look different. Generally, estimated richness proved larger in naive subsets than it did in memory subsets.

The source is a woman aged 30 to 39 in good health. Specimen: naive CD8+ T cells sorted from blood.

CDR3 DNA: TGTGCCAGCAGCTTCTGGGGGGATAGCAATCAGCCCCAGCATTTT. It specifies CASSFWGDSNQPQHF. The V call is TRBV28, the J call TRBJ1-5; a possible D gene is TRBD1 (5 bases). The CDR3 covers 15 residues. Per the germline V gene, CDR1 is MDHEN and CDR2 is SYDVKM. Trimming left V 6 bases short and J 0 bases short, with 12 bases between.